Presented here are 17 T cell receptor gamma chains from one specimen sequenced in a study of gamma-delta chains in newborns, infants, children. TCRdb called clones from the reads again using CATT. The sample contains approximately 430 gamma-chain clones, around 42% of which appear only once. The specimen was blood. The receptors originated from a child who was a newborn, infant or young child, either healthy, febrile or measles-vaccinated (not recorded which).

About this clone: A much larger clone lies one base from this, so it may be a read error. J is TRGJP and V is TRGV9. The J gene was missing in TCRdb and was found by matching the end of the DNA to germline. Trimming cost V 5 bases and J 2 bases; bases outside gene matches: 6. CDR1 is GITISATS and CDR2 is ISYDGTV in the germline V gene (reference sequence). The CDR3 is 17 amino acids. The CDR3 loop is CALWGPRQELGKKIKVF. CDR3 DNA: TGTGCCTTGTGGGGGCCCCGGCAAGAGTTGGGCAAAAAAATCAAGGTATTT.

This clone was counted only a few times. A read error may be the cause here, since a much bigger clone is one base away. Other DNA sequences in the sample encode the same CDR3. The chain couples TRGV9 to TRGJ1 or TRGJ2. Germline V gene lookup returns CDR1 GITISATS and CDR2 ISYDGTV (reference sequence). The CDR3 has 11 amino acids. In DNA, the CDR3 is TGCGCCTTGTGGGAGGTGCGGAGGAAACTCTTT. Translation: CALWEVRRKLF.

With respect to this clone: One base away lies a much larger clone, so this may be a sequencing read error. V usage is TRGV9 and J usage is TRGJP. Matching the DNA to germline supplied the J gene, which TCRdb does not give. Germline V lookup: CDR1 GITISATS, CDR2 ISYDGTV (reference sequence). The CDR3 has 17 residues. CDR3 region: CASWEVLEELGKKIKVF. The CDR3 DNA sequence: TGTGCCTCGTGGGAGGTGCTGGAAGAGTTGGGCAAAAAAATCAAGGTATTT.

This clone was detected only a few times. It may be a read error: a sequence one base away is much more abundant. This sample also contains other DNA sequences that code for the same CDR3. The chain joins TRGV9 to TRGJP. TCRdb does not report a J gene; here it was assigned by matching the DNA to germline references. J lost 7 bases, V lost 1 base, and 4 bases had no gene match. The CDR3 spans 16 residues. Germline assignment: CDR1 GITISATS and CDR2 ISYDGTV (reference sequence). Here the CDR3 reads CALWEVQELGKKIKVF. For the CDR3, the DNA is TGTGCCTTGTGGGAGGTTCAGGAGTTGGGCAAAAAAATCAAGGTATTT.

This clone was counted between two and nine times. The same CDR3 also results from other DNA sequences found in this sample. CDR3 sequence reads: CATWDGFYKKLF. The DNA for the CDR3 is TGTGCCACCTGGGACGGTTTTTATAAGAAGCTCTTT. The J gene went uncalled, whereas the V gene is TRGV2. Germline V gene data show CDR1 as EGSNGY and CDR2 as YDSYNSKV. The CDR3 is 12 amino acids.

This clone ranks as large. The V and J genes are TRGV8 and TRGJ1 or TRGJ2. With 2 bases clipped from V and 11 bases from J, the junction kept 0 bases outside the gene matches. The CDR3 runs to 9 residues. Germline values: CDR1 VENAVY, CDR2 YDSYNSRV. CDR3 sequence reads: CATWDKKLF. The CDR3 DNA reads TGTGCCACCTGGGATAAGAAACTCTTT.

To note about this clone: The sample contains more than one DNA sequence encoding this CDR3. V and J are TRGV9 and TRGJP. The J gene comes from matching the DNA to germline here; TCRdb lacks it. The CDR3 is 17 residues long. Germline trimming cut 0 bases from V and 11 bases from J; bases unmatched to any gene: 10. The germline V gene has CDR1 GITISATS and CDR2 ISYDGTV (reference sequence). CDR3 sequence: CALWEVVQELGKKIKVF. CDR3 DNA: TGTGCCTTGTGGGAGGTGGTACAGGAGCTGGGCAAAAAAATCAAGGTATTT.

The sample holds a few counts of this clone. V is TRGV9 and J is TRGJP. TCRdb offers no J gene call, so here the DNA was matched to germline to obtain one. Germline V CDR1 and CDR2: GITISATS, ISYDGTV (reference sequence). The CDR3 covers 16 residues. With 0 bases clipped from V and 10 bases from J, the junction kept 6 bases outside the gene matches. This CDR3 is CALWEVRGLGKKIKVF. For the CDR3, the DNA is TGTGCCTTGTGGGAGGTGAGGGGATTGGGCAAAAAAATCAAGGTATTT.

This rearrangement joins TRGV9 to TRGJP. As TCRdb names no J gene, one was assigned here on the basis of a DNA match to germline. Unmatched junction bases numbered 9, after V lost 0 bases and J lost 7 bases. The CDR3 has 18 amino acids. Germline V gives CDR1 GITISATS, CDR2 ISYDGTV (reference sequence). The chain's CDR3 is CALWEVIKGELGKKIKVF. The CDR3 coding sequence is TGTGCCTTGTGGGAGGTGATTAAGGGGGAGTTGGGCAAAAAAATCAAGGTATTT.

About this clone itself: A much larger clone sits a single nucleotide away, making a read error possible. Here the CDR3 DNA reads TGTGCCACCTGGGACAGGCTCGGTTGGTTCAAGATATTT. Its protein product is CATWDRLGWFKIF. The chain carries TRGV2 and TRGJP1. The J gene, missing from TCRdb, was assigned here through DNA to germline matching. Germline loops: CDR1 EGSNGY, CDR2 YDSYNSKV. V shed 3 bases and J 8 bases; nucleotides not matched to a gene: 6. The CDR3 is made up of 13 amino acids.

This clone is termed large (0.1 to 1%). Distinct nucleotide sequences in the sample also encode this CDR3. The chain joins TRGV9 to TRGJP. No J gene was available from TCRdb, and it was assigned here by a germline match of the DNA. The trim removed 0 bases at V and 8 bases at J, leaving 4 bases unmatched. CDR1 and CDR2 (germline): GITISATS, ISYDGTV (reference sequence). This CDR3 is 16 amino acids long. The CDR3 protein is CALWEVRQLGKKIKVF. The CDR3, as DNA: TGTGCCTTGTGGGAGGTGCGGCAGTTGGGCAAAAAAATCAAGGTATTT.

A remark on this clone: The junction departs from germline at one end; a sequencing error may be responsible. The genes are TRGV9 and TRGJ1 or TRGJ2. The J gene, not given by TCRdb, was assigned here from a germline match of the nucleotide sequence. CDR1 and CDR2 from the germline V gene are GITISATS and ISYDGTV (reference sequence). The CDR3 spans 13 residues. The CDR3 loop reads CTLWEVIYYKKLF. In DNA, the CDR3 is TGTACCTTGTGGGAGGTGATTTATTATAAGAAACTCTTT.

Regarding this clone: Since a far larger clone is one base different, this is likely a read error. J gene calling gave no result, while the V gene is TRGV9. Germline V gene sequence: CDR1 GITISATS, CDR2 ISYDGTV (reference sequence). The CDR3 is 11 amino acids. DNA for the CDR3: TGTGCCTTGTGGGAGGTGCGGAGGGAACTCTTT. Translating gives CALWEVRRELF.

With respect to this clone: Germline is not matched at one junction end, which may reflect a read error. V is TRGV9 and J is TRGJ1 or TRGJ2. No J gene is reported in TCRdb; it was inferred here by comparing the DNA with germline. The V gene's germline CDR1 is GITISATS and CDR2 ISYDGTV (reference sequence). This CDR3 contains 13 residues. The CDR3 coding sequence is TGTGCCTTGTGGGTGGTGCGGAATTATAAGAAACTCTTT. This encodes CALWVVRNYKKLF.

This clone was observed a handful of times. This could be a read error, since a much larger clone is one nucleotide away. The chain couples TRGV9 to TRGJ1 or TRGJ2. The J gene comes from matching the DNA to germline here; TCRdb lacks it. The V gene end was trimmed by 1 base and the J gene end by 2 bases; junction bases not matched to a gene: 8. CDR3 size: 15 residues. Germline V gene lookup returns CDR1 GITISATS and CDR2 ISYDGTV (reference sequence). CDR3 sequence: CALWEVKGDYYKKLF. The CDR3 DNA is TGTGCCTTGTGGGAGGTAAAGGGTGATTATTATAAGAAACTCTTT.

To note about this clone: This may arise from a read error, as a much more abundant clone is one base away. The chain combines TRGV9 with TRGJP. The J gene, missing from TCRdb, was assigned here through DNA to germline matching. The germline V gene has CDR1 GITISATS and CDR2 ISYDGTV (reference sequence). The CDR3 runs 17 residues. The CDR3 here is CALWGVHQELGKKIKVF. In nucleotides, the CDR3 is TGTGCCTTGTGGGGGGTGCACCAAGAGTTGGGCAAAAAAATCAAGGTATTT.

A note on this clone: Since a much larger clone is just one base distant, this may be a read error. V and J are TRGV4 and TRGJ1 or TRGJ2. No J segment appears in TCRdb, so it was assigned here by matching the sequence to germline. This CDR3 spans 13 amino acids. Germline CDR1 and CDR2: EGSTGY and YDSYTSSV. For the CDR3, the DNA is TGTGCCACCTGGGGTGGGGAAGACTATAAGAAACTCTTT. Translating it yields CATWGGEDYKKLF.